A selection of T cell receptor beta chains follows, all from one sample in a study of T cells in Graves' hyperthyroidism and ophthalmopathy. TCRdb passed the multiplex PCR reads through MiXCR, listing each CDR3 protein once. This sample has 300,000 to 350,000 distinct CDR3 sequences, with approximately 22% found just once. Sequences were obtained from blood. Receptors were obtained from a woman aged 45-65 years with Graves' hyperthyroidism. The CDR3 runs from the conserved cysteine through the conserved F or W. D genes are given only for firm matches. Not every row has a clone size; where given, it reads once, few, many or a size class.

clone_size j_call d_call v_call cdr3_aa cdr3_nt
. TRBJ2-3 . TRBV30 CAWSSTGRGDTQYF TGTGCCTGGAGTTCAACGGGCAGGGGAGATACGCAGTATTTT
many TRBJ1-1 . TRBV6-1 CASKAGGQGTRNTEAFF TGTGCCAGCAAGGCGGGTGGACAAGGGACGAGAAACACTGAAGCTTTCTTT
many TRBJ1-5 . TRBV7-9 CASSTGRENQPQHF TGTGCCAGCAGCACTGGACGGGAAAATCAGCCCCAGCATTTT
. TRBJ1-2 TRBD1 TRBV19 CASTDGTGTHYGYTF TGTGCCAGTACCGACGGGACAGGCACCCACTATGGCTACACTTTC
. TRBJ2-2 TRBD1 TRBV5-8 CASSPPGQGASGELFF TGTGCCAGCAGTCCTCCCGGACAGGGGGCTTCCGGGGAGCTGTTTTTT
. TRBJ1-3 . TRBV15 CATSRDSFSGNTIYF TGTGCCACCAGCAGAGATTCCTTCTCTGGAAACACCATATATTTT
many TRBJ2-5 . TRBV11-2 CASSSNRARRTQYF TGTGCCAGCAGCTCGAACAGGGCTCGGCGGACCCAGTACTTC
. TRBJ2-6 . TRBV18 CASSPGVGANVLTF TGTGCCAGCTCACCCGGGGTAGGGGCCAACGTCCTGACTTTC
many TRBJ2-3 . TRBV10-3 CAIMSGTDTQYF TGTGCCATCATGAGTGGCACAGATACGCAGTATTTT
. TRBJ1-5 . TRBV15 CATSRGGVDRISNQPQHF TGTGCCACCAGCAGAGGTGGGGTCGACAGGATTAGCAATCAGCCCCAGCATTTT
many TRBJ2-5 . TRBV3-1 CASSQGGVGRETQYF TGTGCCAGCAGCCAAGGAGGGGTGGGTAGAGAGACCCAGTACTTC
few TRBJ1-2 TRBD1 TRBV29-1 CSVWDRGQGGYTF TGCAGCGTTTGGGACAGGGGGCAAGGGGGCTACACCTTC
few TRBJ2-3 . TRBV20-1 CSAEGSAPSTDTQYF TGCAGTGCAGAGGGGTCGGCACCTAGCACAGATACGCAGTATTTT
. TRBJ2-7 TRBD1 TRBV28 CASSSGGTGGLGEQYF TGTGCCAGCAGTTCAGGAGGGACAGGGGGCCTAGGTGAGCAGTACTTC